Listed below are T cell receptor beta chains from one sample, sequenced in a study of T cell responses to AZD1222 COVID-19 vaccine. TCRdb's copy holds only in-frame clones and misses some; the assay was immunoSEQ multiplex PCR. The data contain 150,000 to 200,000 clones, over 90% of them singletons. This material consisted of peripheral blood, taken on day 0 of AZD1222 vaccination. Source of these receptors: an adult in good health. Each CDR3 is given with its conserved first and last residue. A D gene is named only where the DNA matches it firmly. Only part of the rows carry a size: once, few, many, or a class if the clone is expanded.

d_gene: NA
abundance: once
v_gene: TRBV6-6
j_gene: TRBJ1-2
CDR3nt: TGTGCCAGCAGTTATGAGGGGGTAAATGGCTACACCTTC
CDR3aa: CASSYEGVNGYTF

d_gene: NA
abundance: NA
v_gene: TRBV11-2
j_gene: TRBJ2-7
CDR3nt: TGTGCCAGCAGCCCGCTGGTCCGGGATCGGTCCGAGCAGTACTTC
CDR3aa: CASSPLVRDRSEQYF

d_gene: NA
abundance: NA
v_gene: TRBV2
j_gene: TRBJ2-1
CDR3nt: TGTGCCAGCAGTCAAGCACCTGGGCTAACGGGGAATGAGCAGTTCTTC
CDR3aa: CASSQAPGLTGNEQFF

d_gene: NA
abundance: NA
v_gene: TRBV6-1
j_gene: TRBJ2-7
CDR3nt: TGTGCCAGCAGTGAGATGGTTTTGGCAGGGTCCTACGAGCAGTACTTC
CDR3aa: CASSEMVLAGSYEQYF

d_gene: NA
abundance: NA
v_gene: TRBV27
j_gene: TRBJ1-1
CDR3nt: TGTGCCAGCAGTTTATTAGGGGGACAACCGGTTGAAGCTTTCTTT
CDR3aa: CASSLLGGQPVEAFF

d_gene: TRBD1
abundance: NA
v_gene: TRBV4-1
j_gene: TRBJ2-7
CDR3nt: TGCGCCAGCAGCCAAGATGGGACAGGGGCTGGCGAGCAGTACTTC
CDR3aa: CASSQDGTGAGEQYF

d_gene: NA
abundance: NA
v_gene: TRBV5-8
j_gene: TRBJ1-4
CDR3nt: TGTGCCAGCAGGTCAGGTGTGTGGAAAAAACTGTTTTTT
CDR3aa: CASRSGVWKKLFF

d_gene: NA
abundance: NA
v_gene: TRBV2
j_gene: TRBJ1-5
CDR3nt: TGTGCCAGCACCCCGGAAGGCAATCAGCCCCAGCATTTT
CDR3aa: CASTPEGNQPQHF

d_gene: NA
abundance: NA
v_gene: TRBV5-1
j_gene: TRBJ2-7
CDR3nt: TGCGCCAGCAGCTTGTTGTCGGGGCCCCTGAGGGAGCAGTACTTC
CDR3aa: CASSLLSGPLREQYF

d_gene: NA
abundance: NA
v_gene: TRBV9
j_gene: TRBJ1-2
CDR3nt: TGTGCCAGCAGCCCTCAGGTGGGAGGCTACACCTTC
CDR3aa: CASSPQVGGYTF

d_gene: TRBD1
abundance: once
v_gene: TRBV18
j_gene: TRBJ1-2
CDR3nt: TGTGCCAGCTCAACCGGGACAGGGGGACGAGTCGACTATGGCTACACCTTC
CDR3aa: CASSTGTGGRVDYGYTF

d_gene: NA
abundance: NA
v_gene: TRBV10-1
j_gene: TRBJ1-1
CDR3nt: TGCGCCAGCAGTGACCGGGACCTGGAGGCTGAAGCTTTCTTT
CDR3aa: CASSDRDLEAEAFF

d_gene: NA
abundance: NA
v_gene: TRBV19
j_gene: TRBJ2-1
CDR3nt: TGTGCCAGTAGTATGCGGGGTCTGACCTACAATGAGCAGTTCTTC
CDR3aa: CASSMRGLTYNEQFF

d_gene: NA
abundance: NA
v_gene: TRBV2
j_gene: TRBJ2-7
CDR3nt: TGTGCCAGTTTAGACCCTCGCCGCTCCTACGAGCAGTACTTC
CDR3aa: CASLDPRRSYEQYF

d_gene: NA
abundance: NA
v_gene: TRBV2
j_gene: TRBJ1-3
CDR3nt: TGTGCCAGCAGTGGGCCGGGACAAACGGCGTCTGGAAACACCATATATTTT
CDR3aa: CASSGPGQTASGNTIYF

d_gene: TRBD2
abundance: NA
v_gene: TRBV4-2
j_gene: TRBJ2-1
CDR3nt: TGTGCCAGCAGCCTGGGACTAGCGGGAGCGAATGAGCAGTTCTTC
CDR3aa: CASSLGLAGANEQFF

d_gene: TRBD2
abundance: NA
v_gene: TRBV27
j_gene: TRBJ2-1
CDR3nt: TGTGCCAGCAGTCCCTTAGGGGAAGCGGGAGGGGTTTACAATGAGCAGTTCTTC
CDR3aa: CASSPLGEAGGVYNEQFF

d_gene: TRBD2
abundance: NA
v_gene: TRBV5-1
j_gene: TRBJ2-3
CDR3nt: TGCGCCAGCAGCCGAAAGGCCAGCGGGAGTTGGACAGATACGCAGTATTTT
CDR3aa: CASSRKASGSWTDTQYF

d_gene: NA
abundance: NA
v_gene: TRBV7-8
j_gene: TRBJ1-2
CDR3nt: TGTGCCAGCAGCTCATGGGACTATGGCTACACCTTC
CDR3aa: CASSSWDYGYTF

d_gene: NA
abundance: once
v_gene: TRBV5-1
j_gene: TRBJ1-1
CDR3nt: TGCGCCAGCAACTCAGACGGCGGCGGCCTGAACACTGAAGCTTTCTTT
CDR3aa: CASNSDGGGLNTEAFF

d_gene: NA
abundance: NA
v_gene: TRBV5-1
j_gene: TRBJ1-1
CDR3nt: TGCGCCAGCAGCCTGCTAGACATGAACACTGAAGCTTTCTTT
CDR3aa: CASSLLDMNTEAFF

d_gene: NA
abundance: NA
v_gene: TRBV19
j_gene: TRBJ1-2
CDR3nt: TGTGCCAGTAGTATGTCCCCACGGATCCTTCAGAATAACTATGGCTACACCTTC
CDR3aa: CASSMSPRILQNNYGYTF

d_gene: NA
abundance: NA
v_gene: TRBV19
j_gene: TRBJ1-4
CDR3nt: TGTGCCAGTAGTCACAGGGCAACTAATGAAAAACTGTTTTTT
CDR3aa: CASSHRATNEKLFF

d_gene: NA
abundance: few
v_gene: TRBV5-3
j_gene: TRBJ1-1
CDR3nt: TGTGCCAGAAGCTTGGTTCGTCTAAAACACACTGAAGCTTTCTTT
CDR3aa: CARSLVRLKHTEAFF

d_gene: NA
abundance: NA
v_gene: TRBV4-1
j_gene: TRBJ1-4
CDR3nt: TGCGCCAGCAGCCTGCCTTACCCGGGGACTAATGAAAAACTGTTTTTT
CDR3aa: CASSLPYPGTNEKLFF

d_gene: TRBD1
abundance: NA
v_gene: TRBV27
j_gene: TRBJ2-7
CDR3nt: TGTGCCAGCAGTTTATCCGGGACAGGGCTCGGGCAGTACTTC
CDR3aa: CASSLSGTGLGQYF

d_gene: TRBD1
abundance: NA
v_gene: TRBV10-3
j_gene: TRBJ1-2
CDR3nt: TGTGCCATCAGTGGAGGCCTCCCCGGGACAGAGGGCTACACCTTC
CDR3aa: CAISGGLPGTEGYTF

d_gene: NA
abundance: NA
v_gene: TRBV11-3
j_gene: TRBJ2-1
CDR3nt: TGTGCCAGCAGCTTAAGGTTTGCGAACAAGAATGAGCAGTTCTTC
CDR3aa: CASSLRFANKNEQFF

d_gene: NA
abundance: once
v_gene: TRBV7-9
j_gene: TRBJ2-1
CDR3nt: TGTGCCAGCAGCTTAGGAGGGTATGAGCAGTTCTTC
CDR3aa: CASSLGGYEQFF